This paragraph reports one T cell receptor (beta chain). The record originates from a study of a mutant IDH1 vaccine in newly diagnosed glioma. The data were produced by immunoSEQ multiplex PCR, yet TCRdb's version contains in-frame clones alone and is incomplete. The table includes around 50,000 clones, more than 80% detected once. CDR3 length equals 13 residues. Germline lookup yields CDR1 SGHAT and CDR2 FQDESV (reference sequence). V was clipped by 6 bases and J by 6 bases; unmatched bases: 2. Time point described: baseline, week 1 (first vaccination visit). Treatment described: pre-vaccination baseline after standard-of-care therapy.

Sample: PBMCs, taken from a glioma patient treated with radiotherapy, temozolomide or both. The J gene is TRBJ2-7, the V gene TRBV11-1; 13 positions agree with TRBD2. The clonotype was recovered from a man in his forties or fifties with glioma. This CDR3 reads CASSRTSGSEQYF. Written as DNA, the CDR3 is TGTGCCAGCAGTAGGACTAGCGGGAGCGAGCAGTACTTC.